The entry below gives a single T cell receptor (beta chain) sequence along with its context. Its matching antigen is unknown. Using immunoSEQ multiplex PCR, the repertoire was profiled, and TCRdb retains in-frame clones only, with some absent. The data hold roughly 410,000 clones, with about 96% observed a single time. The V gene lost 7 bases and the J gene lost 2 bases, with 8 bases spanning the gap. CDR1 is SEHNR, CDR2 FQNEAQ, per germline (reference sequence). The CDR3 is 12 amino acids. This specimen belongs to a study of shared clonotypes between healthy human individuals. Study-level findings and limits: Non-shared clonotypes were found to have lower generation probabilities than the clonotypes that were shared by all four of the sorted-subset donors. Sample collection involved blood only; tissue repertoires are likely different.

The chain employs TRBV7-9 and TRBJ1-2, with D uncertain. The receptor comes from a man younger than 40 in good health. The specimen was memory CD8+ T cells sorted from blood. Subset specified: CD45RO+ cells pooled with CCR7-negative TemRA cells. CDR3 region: CASTPGNYGYTF. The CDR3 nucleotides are TGTGCCAGCACACCAGGCAACTATGGCTACACCTTC.